Following are 15 T cell receptor beta chains from one sample sequenced in a study of T cells after yellow fever vaccination (dated by TCRdb to the late 2010s). The intended sense of this specimen's treatment or condition label: live attenuated yellow fever vaccine strain. The library was produced with 5' RACE. The sequencer listed for this sample is Illumina HiSeq 2500. TCRdb's own reprocessing of the public reads used fastp at Q25 and MiXCR and kept productive beta chains. Rows matching on CDR3 protein sequence are summarized as one entry with the most common DNA and genes. The sample includes approximately 32,000 distinct CDR3 sequences, with 4.4% observed a single time. The top ten hold less than 55% of the sample. Source: CD8+ T cells sorted from PBMCs, taken 5 days after the yellow fever booster vaccination. Receptors were obtained from a man aged 30 to 39 who received the YFV17D yellow fever vaccine.

The CDR3 is CASSKNTEAFF. In DNA form, the CDR3 reads TGTGCCAGCAGCAAAAACACTGAAGCTTTCTTT. The gene calls are TRBV7-9 and TRBJ1-1, with D hard to call. The CDR3 covers 11 residues. The germline V gene encodes CDR1 SEHNR and CDR2 FQNEAQ (reference sequence). V shed 5 bases and J shed 2 bases, with 3 bases lying between them. Looking up the rest from reference TRBV7-9 and TRBJ1-1 gives the full variable domain: DTGVSQNPRHKITKRGQNVTFRCDPISEHNRLYWYRQTLGQGPEFLTYFQNEAQLEKSRLLSDRFSAERPKGSFSTLEIQRTEQGDSAMYLCASSKNTEAFFGQGTRLTVV.

This clonotype was seen repeatedly, ten times or more. The chain carries TRBV6-1 and TRBJ2-5; D unresolved. The CDR3 has 13 residues. Germline V gene sequence: CDR1 MNHNS, CDR2 SASEGT. V lost 7 bases and J 1 base, leaving 10 bases between the germline ends. CDR3 residues: CASKSDFQETQYF. In nucleotides, the CDR3 is TGTGCCAGCAAGTCCGACTTCCAAGAGACCCAGTACTTC.

Ten or more counts support this clonotype. The chain is built from TRBV5-5 and TRBJ1-1, with D hard to call. Germline-derived CDR1 and CDR2 are SGHKS and YYEKEE (reference sequence). Trimming left V 1 base short and J 0 bases short, with 7 bases between. The CDR3 contains 14 residues. CDR3 loop: CASSLMGLNTEAFF. CDR3 DNA: TGTGCCAGCAGCTTGATGGGCTTGAACACTGAAGCTTTCTTT.

This clonotype came up many times. This chain connects TRBV27 to TRBJ2-7; D gene unclear. Germline V lookup: CDR1 MNHEY, CDR2 SMNVEV (reference sequence). This CDR3 contains 15 residues. V shed 6 bases and J shed 3 bases, with 18 bases lying between them. DNA of the CDR3: TGTGCCAGCAGAACAACAGAAAACCATCACTACGAGCAGTACTTC. This codes for CASRTTENHHYEQYF.

This clonotype was recorded at least ten times. CDR3 nucleotides: TGCAGCGTTGAGATCCGGGACAGGGACGAGCAGTACTTC. The encoded protein is CSVEIRDRDEQYF. The rearrangement joins TRBV29-1 to TRBJ2-7; 9 nucleotides line up with TRBD1. There are 13 residues in the CDR3. Trimming cost V 3 bases and J 5 bases; bases outside gene matches: 5. Germline CDR1 reads SQVTM; CDR2 reads ANQGSEA.

This clonotype showed up many times. The chain uses TRBV29-1 and TRBJ2-3; D is perhaps TRBD1 or TRBD2 (5 bases each). The CDR3 runs to 14 residues. Germline V gives CDR1 SQVTM, CDR2 ANQGSEA. The ends were cut back, 6 bases at V and 2 bases at J, with 15 bases in the middle. The CDR3 is CSVTPAGTTDTQYF. CDR3 nucleotide sequence: TGCAGCGTGACCCCTGCCGGGACCACAGATACGCAGTATTTT.

This clonotype was seen more than once but under ten times. J is TRBJ2-3 and V is TRBV20-1, with 11 bases fitting TRBD2. J lost 1 base, V lost 7 bases, and 4 bases had no gene match. CDR3 size: 14 residues. The V gene's germline CDR1 is DFQATT and CDR2 SNEGSKA (reference sequence). The CDR3 region is CSVWGLAGTDTQYF. CDR3 DNA sequence: TGCAGTGTCTGGGGACTAGCGGGCACAGATACGCAGTATTTT.

This clonotype was found many times. This CDR3 is CASSLGIAYEQYF. The CDR3 DNA is TGTGCCAGCAGCTTAGGGATCGCCTACGAGCAGTACTTC. The chain couples TRBV5-4 to TRBJ2-7, with D unclear. The V end was cut by 2 bases, the J end by 2 bases, with 8 bases between. This CDR3 is built from 13 residues. The V gene's germline CDR1 is SGHNT and CDR2 YYREEE (reference sequence). The entire variable domain, with the rest obtained from reference TRBV5-4 and TRBJ2-7, is as follows: ETGVTQSPTHLIKTRGQQVTLRCSSQSGHNTVSWYQQALGQGPQFIFQYYREEENGRGNFPPRFSGLQFPNYSSELNVNALELDDSALYLCASSLGIAYEQYFGPGTRLTVT.

The table lists this clonotype with many counts. DNA of the CDR3: TGTGCCAGCAGTCAGGGGGTGGAGACCCAGTACTTC. It encodes CASSQGVETQYF. V usage is TRBV12-3 or TRBV12-4 and J usage is TRBJ2-5; 7 bases map to TRBD1. The CDR3 runs to 12 residues. The V and J ends lost 5 bases and 5 bases, in that order; junction bases with no gene match: 2.

In this sample, this clonotype turned up many times. The rearrangement links TRBV29-1 to TRBJ1-3; D gene unclear. Trimming stripped 0 bases from V and 0 bases from J, with 6 bases between. The CDR3 contains 14 residues. Germline CDR1 and CDR2: SQVTM and ANQGSEA. CDR3 amino acids: CSVEDHNSGNTIYF. The CDR3 nucleotides are TGCAGCGTTGAAGATCATAACTCTGGAAACACCATATATTTT.

At least ten counts were recorded for this clonotype. This rearrangement joins TRBV29-1 to TRBJ2-7; tentative D call: TRBD2 (7 bases). CDR1 and CDR2 from the germline V gene are SQVTM and ANQGSEA. The CDR3 is 15 amino acids. Trimming cost V 6 bases and J 3 bases, with 21 bases left between them. CDR3 loop: CSVAGPGGRGYEQYF. In DNA, the CDR3 is TGCAGCGTCGCCGGCCCGGGGGGCCGTGGCTACGAGCAGTACTTC.

This clonotype was seen at least ten times. V is TRBV9 and J is TRBJ2-6, with D hard to call. V was cut by 0 bases and J by 1 base, with 2 bases left in between. Germline CDR1 SGDLS, CDR2 YYNGEE. The CDR3 totals 14 residues. DNA of the CDR3: TGTGCCAGCAGCGTAGAGTCTGGGGCCAACGTCCTGACTTTC. Translating it yields CASSVESGANVLTF.

The sample holds many counts of this clonotype. The V call is TRBV12-3 or TRBV12-4, the J call TRBJ1-2; 7 positions match TRBD1. This CDR3 has 13 residues. With V trimmed by 6 bases and J by 3 bases, 4 bases remained unmatched. The CDR3, as DNA: TGTGCCAGCAGACTGACAGGGCACTATGGCTACACCTTC. As protein: CASRLTGHYGYTF.

The table lists this clonotype with many counts. The chain has TRBV13 and TRBJ2-3; no clear D. The germline V and J ends were trimmed by 5 bases and 6 bases, with 9 bases remaining between them. Per germline, CDR1 PRHDT and CDR2 FYEKMQ (reference sequence). CDR3 size: 12 residues. CDR3 protein: CASSPSLDTQYF. For the CDR3, the DNA is TGTGCCAGCAGCCCCAGTCTGGATACGCAGTATTTT.

There are many counts of this clonotype. V gene TRBV6-2 or TRBV6-3 combines with J gene TRBJ2-7; 8 bases are shared with TRBD2. The V and J ends lost 0 bases and 2 bases, in that order; junction bases with no gene match: 0. Germline loops: CDR1 MNHEY, CDR2 SVGEGT. This CDR3 is 14 amino acids long. CDR3 coding DNA: TGTGCCAGCAGTTACTCGACTAGCGCCTACGAGCAGTACTTC. This translates into CASSYSTSAYEQYF.